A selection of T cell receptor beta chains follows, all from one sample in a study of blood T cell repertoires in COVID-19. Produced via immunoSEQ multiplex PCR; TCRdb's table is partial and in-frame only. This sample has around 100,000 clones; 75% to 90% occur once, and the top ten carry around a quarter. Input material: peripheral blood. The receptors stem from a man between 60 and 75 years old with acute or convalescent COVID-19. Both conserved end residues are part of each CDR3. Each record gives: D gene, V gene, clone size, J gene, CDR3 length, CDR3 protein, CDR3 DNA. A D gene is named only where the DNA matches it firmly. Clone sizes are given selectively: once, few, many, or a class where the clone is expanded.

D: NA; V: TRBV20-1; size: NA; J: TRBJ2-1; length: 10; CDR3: CSVTGNEQFF; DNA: TGCAGTGTAACAGGAAATGAGCAGTTCTTC
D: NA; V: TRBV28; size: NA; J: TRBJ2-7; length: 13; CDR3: CASSLGQNYEQYF; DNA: TGTGCCAGCAGTTTAGGGCAGAACTACGAGCAGTACTTC
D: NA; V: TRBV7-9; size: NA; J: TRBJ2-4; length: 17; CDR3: CASSPTEVRLAKNIQYF; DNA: TGTGCCAGCAGCCCAACGGAAGTGCGGTTAGCCAAAAACATTCAGTACTTC
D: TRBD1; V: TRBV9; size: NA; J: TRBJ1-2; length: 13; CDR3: CASSLRGQSGYTF; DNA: TGTGCCAGCAGCCTCAGGGGGCAGTCTGGCTACACCTTC
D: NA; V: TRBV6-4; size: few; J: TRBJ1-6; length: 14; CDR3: CASSAGTANSPLHF; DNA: TGTGCCAGCAGCGCCGGGACTGCGAACTCACCCCTCCACTTT
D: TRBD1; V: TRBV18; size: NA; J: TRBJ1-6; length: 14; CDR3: CASSLTGVSSPLHF; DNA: TGTGCCAGCTCCCTGACAGGGGTGAGTTCACCCCTCCACTTT
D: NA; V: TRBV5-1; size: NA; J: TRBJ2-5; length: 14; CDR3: CASSSQGRQETQYF; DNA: TGCGCCAGCAGCTCGCAGGGGCGACAAGAGACCCAGTACTTC
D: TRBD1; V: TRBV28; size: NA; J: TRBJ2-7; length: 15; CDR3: CASLPRGGASLEQYF; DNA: TGTGCCAGCTTACCCAGAGGGGGCGCTTCCCTCGAGCAGTACTTC
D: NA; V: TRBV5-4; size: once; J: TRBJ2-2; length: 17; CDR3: CASNGGAGAANTGELFF; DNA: TGTGCCAGCAACGGCGGGGCCGGGGCCGCGAACACCGGGGAGCTGTTTTTT
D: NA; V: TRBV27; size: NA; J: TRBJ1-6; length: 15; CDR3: CASSSGYPLRSPLHF; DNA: TGTGCCAGCAGTTCAGGGTACCCCCTTCGGTCACCCCTCCACTTT
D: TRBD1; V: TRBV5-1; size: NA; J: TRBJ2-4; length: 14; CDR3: CASSLSGTVSVQYF; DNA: TGCGCCAGCAGCTTGTCCGGGACAGTTTCTGTTCAGTACTTC
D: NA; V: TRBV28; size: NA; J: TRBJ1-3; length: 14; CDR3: CASRGGGAGNTIYF; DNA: TGTGCCAGCAGGGGTGGAGGAGCTGGAAACACCATATATTTT
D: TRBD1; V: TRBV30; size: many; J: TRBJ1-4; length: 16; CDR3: CAWRPRQGETNEKLFF; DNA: TGTGCCTGGAGACCTCGACAGGGGGAAACTAATGAAAAACTGTTTTTT
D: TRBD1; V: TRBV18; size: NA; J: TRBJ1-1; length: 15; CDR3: CASSGGQGAYTEAFF; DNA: TGTGCCAGCTCAGGTGGACAGGGGGCTTACACTGAAGCTTTCTTT
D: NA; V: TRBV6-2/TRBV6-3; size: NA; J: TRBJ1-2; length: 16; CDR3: CASSSAFAGDAYGYTF; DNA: TGTGCCAGCAGTTCCGCTTTCGCGGGGGATGCCTATGGCTACACCTTC
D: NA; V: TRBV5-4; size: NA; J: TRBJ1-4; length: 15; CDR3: CASSADTLANEKLFF; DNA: TGTGCCAGCAGCGCGGACACCCTCGCTAATGAAAAACTGTTTTTT
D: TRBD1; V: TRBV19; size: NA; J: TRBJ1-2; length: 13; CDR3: CASSGTANYGYTF; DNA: TGTGCCAGTAGTGGGACAGCGAACTATGGCTACACCTTC
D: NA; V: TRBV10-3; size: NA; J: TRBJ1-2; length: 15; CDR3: CAISESRTGNYGYTF; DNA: TGTGCCATCAGTGAGTCCAGGACTGGGAACTATGGCTACACCTTC
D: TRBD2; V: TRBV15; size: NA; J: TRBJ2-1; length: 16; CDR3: CATSKGGREGYNEQFF; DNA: TGTGCCACCAGCAAGGGGGGGCGGGAGGGCTACAATGAGCAGTTCTTC
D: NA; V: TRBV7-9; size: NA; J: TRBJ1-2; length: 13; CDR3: CASRRDTAYGYTF; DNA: TGTGCCAGCAGGAGGGACACAGCCTATGGCTACACCTTC
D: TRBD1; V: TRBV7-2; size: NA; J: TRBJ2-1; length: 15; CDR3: CASSLDRVSYNEQFF; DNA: TGTGCCAGCAGCCTGGACAGGGTCTCCTACAATGAGCAGTTCTTC
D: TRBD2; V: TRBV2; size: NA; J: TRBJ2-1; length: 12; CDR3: CASSGGGRLQFF; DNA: TGTGCCAGCAGCGGGGGGGGACGGTTGCAGTTCTTC
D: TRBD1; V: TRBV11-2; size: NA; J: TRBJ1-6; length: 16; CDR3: CASSWPKGQGNSPLHF; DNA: TGTGCCAGCAGCTGGCCGAAGGGACAGGGTAATTCACCCCTCCACTTT
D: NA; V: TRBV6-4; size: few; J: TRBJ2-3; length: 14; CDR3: CASSDRRDSDTQYF; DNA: TGTGCCAGCAGTGACCGGCGGGACTCAGATACGCAGTATTTT
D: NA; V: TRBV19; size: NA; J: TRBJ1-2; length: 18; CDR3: CASSITQVDYAANYGYTF; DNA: TGTGCCAGTAGTATAACCCAAGTGGACTACGCCGCTAACTATGGCTACACCTTC
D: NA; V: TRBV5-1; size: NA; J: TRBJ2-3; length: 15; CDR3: CASSLEQGRTDTQYF; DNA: TGCGCCAGCAGCTTGGAACAGGGACGGACAGATACGCAGTATTTT
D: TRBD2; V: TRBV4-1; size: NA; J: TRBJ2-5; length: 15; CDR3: CASSQVGLAQETQYF; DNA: TGCGCCAGCAGCCAAGTAGGACTAGCTCAAGAGACCCAGTACTTC
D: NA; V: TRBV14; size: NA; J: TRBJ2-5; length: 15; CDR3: CASSRVGGPEETQYF; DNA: TGTGCCAGCAGCCGTGTGGGGGGACCAGAAGAGACCCAGTACTTC
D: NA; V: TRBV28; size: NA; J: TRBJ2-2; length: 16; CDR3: CASSPRKRARTGELFF; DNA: TGTGCCAGCAGTCCCAGGAAACGAGCCCGGACCGGGGAGCTGTTTTTT
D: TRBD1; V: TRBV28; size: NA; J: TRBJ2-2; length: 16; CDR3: CASSSRGRMSTGELFF; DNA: TGTGCCAGCAGTTCCAGGGGGCGGATGAGCACCGGGGAGCTGTTTTTT
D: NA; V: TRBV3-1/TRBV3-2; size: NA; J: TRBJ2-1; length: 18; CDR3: CASSQAGGADNSYNEQFF; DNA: TGTGCCAGCAGCCAAGCTGGCGGGGCGGACAACTCCTACAATGAGCAGTTCTTC